This T cell receptor (beta chain) was captured in a study of beta chain features in type 1 diabetes (dated by TCRdb to 2016 to 2019). At the level of the whole study: Mean age, gender distribution, total cell number and subset yield did not differ between patients and healthy donors. A total of 107,917,701 sorted cells were examined across all samples, and the number of cells per subset was strongly correlated with RNA yield. The study compared the TCRB repertoires of sorted circulating CD4+ T cell subsets in recently diagnosed type 1 diabetes patients with those in matched healthy donors. Naive and central memory subsets were obtained from all 30 or so donors, but regulatory and stem cell-like memory subsets were isolated from only 8 patients and 8 healthy donors.

This clone was detected only a few times. Its cognate antigen has yet to be identified. Base qualities were left out, and no much larger clone turns up one base away. Overall study results and their limits: PCR might favor shorter templates, but patient and control samples were amplified and corrected together, so any skew would affect both groups equally. Because cDNA was sequenced instead of genomic DNA, activated cells with high expression could be over-represented, although the groups did not differ in activation or CD3 levels. At VDJ recombination sites, type 1 diabetes patients had fewer insertions and more deleted nucleotides, which implies abnormalities in thymic rearrangement. Because the HLA sub-analyses included only small numbers of individuals, any influence of HLA type on TCRB rearrangement was left unresolved. Type 1 diabetes patients showed a moderate but significant shortening of TCRB CDR3 length in all four CD4+ subsets. Naive, central memory and regulatory TCRB repertoires appeared more similar among patients than among healthy donors.

Each donor gave one peripheral blood draw, roughly 110 mL on average, collected into heparinised tubes. A BD FACSAria II and a panel including CD45RO, CCR7, CD25, CD127, CD95 and CD27 were used to sort naive, central memory, regulatory and stem cell-like memory CD4+ T cells. Every sorted population had a purity above 95%. PBMCs were separated immediately by Lymphoprep density gradient centrifugation and were stained directly, without being cultured. To minimize batch effects, samples were stained and sorted in pairs, one healthy donor with one patient per experiment. All of the isolated RNA was reverse transcribed with the High Capacity cDNA Reverse Transcription Kit, so expressed TCRB transcripts were sequenced. Deep immunoSEQ sequencing was applied to naive, central memory and regulatory T cell samples, giving an average of about 3.6 million total reads per sample. After sorted cells were lysed in RLT buffer, RNA was extracted with DNase-treated RNeasy Micro or Mini kits, with the choice depending on cell number. Each cell subset was processed separately to prevent cross-contamination, with patient and healthy donor samples processed together. Using the immunoSEQ multiplex PCR, TCRB sequences were amplified from cDNA into 87-bp fragments spanning the CDR3 region. The amplicons were sequenced using the Illumina HiSeq platform. On the authors' methods: PCR bias was computationally corrected using synthetic template baselines, reads within Hamming distance 2 were collapsed, and singletons that could not be merged were discarded. By aligning reads against IMGT, V, D and J genes, CDR3 length, and insertions or deletions at six rearrangement sites were assigned. Within each subset, clonotype counts were normalized to sorted cell number, after which true diversity and Gini coefficients were computed with the tcR R package. The overlap coefficient, calculated on TCRB nucleotide sequences, was used to quantify repertoire sharing. TCRdb carries this immuneACCESS record with in-frame sequences only. Its versions omit some clonotypes, under half of them owing to an unresolved V gene in the studies checked, with the rest unexplained. V, J and clone size were drawn from that table, and D and trimming were deduced from the DNA. This sample gives 55,000 to 85,000 clones in total; around 49% of them show up just once. The ten largest clones capture roughly 0.7% of the sample.

For CDR1 and CDR2, the germline V gene lists MGHRA and YSYEKL. For this chain, trimming is 4 bases at the V end and 7 bases at the J end, and the number of junction bases without a gene match is 9. The CDR3 goes from the cysteine to the phenylalanine over 15 residues. The read is trimmed to its CDR3 DNA, 45 bases read in frame from base 1. The clonotype was recovered from a young man with type 1 diabetes. The sample consisted of central memory CD4+ T cells from blood. Rearrangement joined TRBV4-1 to TRBJ2-1, and TRBD2 aligns with 8 junction nucleotides. CDR3 loop: CASSRLGLAGNEQFF. The DNA reads TGCGCCAGCAGCCGACTTGGACTAGCTGGGAATGAGCAGTTCTTC.